This TCR beta chain was identified in a study of blood T cell repertoires in COVID-19. Study context: Whether acute or convalescent, the COVID-19 samples came from the United States, Italy and Spain.

The CDR3 totals 11 residues. The ends were cut back, 6 bases at V and 1 base at J, with 7 bases in the middle. CDR1 and CDR2 from the germline V gene are DFQATT and SNEGSKA (reference sequence). Assay: immunoSEQ multiplex PCR; the TCRdb copy retains only in-frame clones and omits some. The sample records around 130,000 clones, about 88% being singletons. The chain employs TRBV20-1 and TRBJ2-7; no reliable D call. This TCR was recovered from a human donor in a cohort sampled during active COVID-19. The sequencing sample was made of peripheral blood. The CDR3 reads CSAEHSYEQYF. DNA of the CDR3: TGCAGTGCCGAGCATTCCTACGAGCAGTACTTC.